The present entry profiles one TCR beta chain with its context. Which antigen it targets is not known. Base qualities are not recorded, but no much larger clone differs from it by a single base. V has 7 bases trimmed and J has 4 bases trimmed; junction bases matching no gene number 6. Sequences SGHNT (CDR1) and YYREEE (CDR2) are obtained from the germline V gene (reference sequence). Including cysteine and phenylalanine, the CDR3 has 15 amino acids. Here the CDR3 DNA is all that survives: 45 bases in frame from base 1. TCRbeta CDR3 regions were amplified from genomic DNA using the immunoSEQ Assay, a bias-controlled multiplex PCR. As for the authors' bioinformatics: The number of nucleated cells in each sample was estimated from the amplification of reference gene primers within the assay. To quantify the absolute abundance of each unique TCRbeta CDR3 rearrangement, sequence reads were collapsed and filtered. For each sample, productive Simpson clonality was calculated by taking the square root of Simpson's diversity index across productive rearrangements. TCRdb re-hosts the immuneACCESS table, in-frame sequences only. Its copies lack some clones; in the studies checked, an unresolved V gene accounts for under half of them, and the cause for the rest is not known. That table is the source of V, J and clone size, and D and trimming were worked out from the DNA. The sample table records more than 35,000 clones; roughly 87% of these occur just once. The ten largest clones take up 20% of the sample.

The data belong to a study of blood T cell repertoires in COVID-19 (TCRdb year 2020). Regarding the complete study: Collaborator samples came from the United States, Italy and Spain and covered acute and convalescent phases of COVID-19. Sample metadata almost always included a de-identified subject ID, COVID-19 status, age in years and sex. A freely available public database, intended as a resource for researchers studying the immune response to SARS-CoV-2, is where the repertoires were released. HLA class I and class II types, where available, came from metadata supplied by the sample provider rather than from assay-based typing. Subjects who had been exposed to COVID-19, were actively infected with it, or had recovered from it provided the deeply sampled blood TCRbeta repertoires that made up the dataset. The prospective study material was composed of cDNA or gDNA derived from T cells, B-cell-depleted T cells, or PBMCs. The samples were drawn from two sources: the first 160 participants of the ongoing ImmuneRACE study, and 950 to 1,500 subjects contributed by 6 global collaborators.

Collaborating institutions collected whole blood in K2EDTA tubes following their own protocols. For TCRbeta analysis, collaborators shipped samples in one of three forms: frozen whole blood, isolated PBMCs, or DNA extracted from either of those sample types. The investigation overall reported the following: Clinical and demographic metadata were provided uncurated, with the amount varying by source and participant.

The specimen was peripheral blood. The V and J genes are TRBV5-4 and TRBJ2-5, and 14 junctional nucleotides match TRBD2. The clonotype was recovered from a man aged 60 to 69 with acute or convalescent COVID-19. CDR3 sequence: CASQAGLAGVETQYF. The DNA sequence is TGTGCCAGCCAGGCGGGACTAGCGGGAGTAGAGACCCAGTACTTC.